These T cell receptor beta chains were read from a single sample in a study of blood T cell repertoires in COVID-19. The data were produced by immunoSEQ multiplex PCR, yet TCRdb's version contains in-frame clones alone and is incomplete. The repertoire consists of about 140,000 clones, with about 79% occurring once and the leading ten covering 2.5% to 3%. Sequencing input: PBMCs or T cells enriched from blood (not recorded which). These receptors all come from a woman in her forties or fifties who had recovered from COVID-19. CDR3s include the opening cysteine and the closing phenylalanine or tryptophan. The order of the fields is D gene, J gene, clone size, V gene, CDR3 DNA, CDR3 protein. D genes are given only for firm matches. Expanded clones are given a class, and other clones once, few, many or no size at all.

>.|TRBJ2-7|.|TRBV11-2
TGTGCCAGCAGCTTAGAACAGGTCTCCTACGAGCAGTACTTC
CASSLEQVSYEQYF
>TRBD1|TRBJ2-3|.|TRBV4-1
TGCGCCAGCAGCTGGGACAGTCGCACAGATACGCAGTATTTT
CASSWDSRTDTQYF
>.|TRBJ1-1|.|TRBV6-5
TGTGCCAGCAGTTACGGGGGGGCTGGATTAAACACTGAAGCTTTCTTT
CASSYGGAGLNTEAFF
>TRBD1|TRBJ1-2|few|TRBV4-2
TGTGCCAGCAGCCAAGGCCCGCGGGACAGGGGATTGGATGGCTACACCTTC
CASSQGPRDRGLDGYTF
>.|TRBJ1-1|.|TRBV28
TGTGCCACTCGGAGGGACACTGAAGCTTTCTTT
CATRRDTEAFF
>.|TRBJ1-5|once|TRBV11-2
TGTGCCAGCAGCTTAGTAGGGGGTCAGCCCCAGCATTTT
CASSLVGGQPQHF
>.|TRBJ1-5|.|TRBV27
TGTGCCAGCAGTGACTACTATAGCAATCAGCCCCAGCATTTT
CASSDYYSNQPQHF
>.|TRBJ1-1|.|TRBV2
TGTGGGGTAGCCGACACTGAAGCTTTCTTT
CGVADTEAFF
>.|TRBJ1-2|.|TRBV27
TGTGCCAGCAGTTTCGCTAGGGGATACGGCTACACCTTC
CASSFARGYGYTF
>TRBD1|TRBJ2-5|.|TRBV5-1
TGCGCCAGCAGCTCGGGACAGGACCAAGAGACCCAGTACTTC
CASSSGQDQETQYF
>.|TRBJ2-7|.|TRBV2
TGTGCCAGCAGTGCCTCGACACCTCTGGGGCAGTACTTC
CASSASTPLGQYF
>TRBD1|TRBJ1-5|.|TRBV28
TGTGCCAGCAGTTTAACAACAGGGGGCGGCCAGCCCCAGCATTTT
CASSLTTGGGQPQHF
>TRBD1|TRBJ2-2|.|TRBV24-1
TGTGCCACGGCGGAGCGGACAGGGAGGACCGGGGAGCTGTTTTTT
CATAERTGRTGELFF
>TRBD1|TRBJ1-2|.|TRBV6-6
TGTGCCAGCAGTCCCAGACAGGGGGCCTATGGCTACACCTTC
CASSPRQGAYGYTF
>.|TRBJ2-3|.|TRBV18
TGTGCCAGCTCACCGAAACTAGCTGCTAGCACAGATACGCAGTATTTT
CASSPKLAASTDTQYF
>.|TRBJ1-2|.|TRBV28
TGTGCCAGCAGCTCGGAGATAATGAATGGCTACACCTTC
CASSSEIMNGYTF
>TRBD2|TRBJ2-1|.|TRBV2
TGTGCCAGCAGTGAATGGGGGACTAGCAGAAATGAGCAGTTCTTC
CASSEWGTSRNEQFF
>.|TRBJ1-3|.|TRBV5-1
TGCGCCAGCAGCTTGGTGGGACTCGGAAACACCATATATTTT
CASSLVGLGNTIYF
>.|TRBJ2-3|.|TRBV6-5
TGTGCCAGCAGCCCCTTGAGCGCAGATACGCAGTATTTT
CASSPLSADTQYF
>.|TRBJ2-7|.|TRBV5-4
TGTGCCAGCAGCTTGGGGGCCGGGGTGCTTAACTACGAGCAGTACTTC
CASSLGAGVLNYEQYF
>TRBD1|TRBJ1-2|.|TRBV3-1/TRBV3-2
TGTGCCAGCAGCCAAGTCCAAGGGGACAGGGGGCTCGGTGGCTACACCTTC
CASSQVQGDRGLGGYTF
>.|TRBJ1-6|few|TRBV27
TGTGCCAGCAGCCCCTCTTTCGGGAATTCACCCCTCCACTTT
CASSPSFGNSPLHF
>TRBD1|TRBJ1-5|few|TRBV19
TGTGCCAGTAGTATCCCCGGGACAGGGAGTCAGCCCCAGCATTTT
CASSIPGTGSQPQHF
>TRBD1|TRBJ1-4|.|TRBV7-9
TGTGCCAGCAGCTCGGGGGACAGGCAAGAAAAACTGTTTTTT
CASSSGDRQEKLFF
>.|TRBJ1-2|.|TRBV18
TGTGCCAGCTCACCTCTCGGGACATCAGAGGGCTACACCTTC
CASSPLGTSEGYTF
>.|TRBJ2-5|once|TRBV19
TGTGCCAGTAGCCCCTTGGTCGGGGAGACCCAGTACTTC
CASSPLVGETQYF
>TRBD2|TRBJ2-7|.|TRBV7-9
TGTGCCAGCAGCCGAGGGACTAGCGGCTTACAGCAGTACTTC
CASSRGTSGLQQYF
>.|TRBJ2-7|.|TRBV4-1
TGCGCCAGCAGCCAAGAGTGGACACGGCAGTACTTC
CASSQEWTRQYF
>.|TRBJ2-1|.|TRBV18
TGTGCCAGCTCACGCGACAATGAGCAGTTCTTC
CASSRDNEQFF
>.|TRBJ2-7|once|TRBV20-1
TGCAGTGCGAGGGGGACCGCGGAGCAGTACTTC
CSARGTAEQYF
>TRBD1|TRBJ1-1|.|TRBV28
TGTGCCAGCAAAGGGGGCACATTCACTGAAGCTTTCTTT
CASKGGTFTEAFF
>TRBD1|TRBJ2-5|.|TRBV7-9
TGTGCCAGCAGCTTCCGGGACAGAAAAGAGACCCAGTACTTC
CASSFRDRKETQYF
>.|TRBJ1-1|.|TRBV7-7
TGTGCTAGCAGCCCAAGGACTGGGGGGGAAACGAACACTGAAGCTTTCTTT
CASSPRTGGETNTEAFF
>TRBD1|TRBJ1-2|.|TRBV2
TGTGCCAGCAGTGAAGCGCTAGTGACAGGGACTGACACCTTC
CASSEALVTGTDTF
>.|TRBJ1-6|.|TRBV3-1/TRBV3-2
TGTGCCAGCAGCCAGAACAGGGCTGGTTCACCCCTCCACTTT
CASSQNRAGSPLHF
>TRBD2|TRBJ2-2|.|TRBV9
TGTGCCAGCAGCGCGACTAGCGGGGGCTACACCGGGGAGCTGTTTTTT
CASSATSGGYTGELFF
>TRBD2|TRBJ2-3|.|TRBV25-1
TGTGCCAGCAGTGTAAGCGGGAGGGCGAATACGCAGTATTTT
CASSVSGRANTQYF
>TRBD1|TRBJ1-2|.|TRBV28
TGTGCCACCTATACAGGGGGCCACCCTTACTATGGCTACACCTTC
CATYTGGHPYYGYTF
>.|TRBJ2-7|.|TRBV3-1/TRBV3-2
TGTGCCAGCAGCTTGAGGGAAGAGCAGTACTTC
CASSLREEQYF
>.|TRBJ1-2|.|TRBV5-1
TGCGCCAGCAGCTTGGAGATGGGCAGGGCAGGGTATGGCTACACCTTC
CASSLEMGRAGYGYTF
>.|TRBJ1-4|.|TRBV9
TGTGCCAGCAGCGCCGCTGTGGGGCCAGGGGAAAAACTGTTTTTT
CASSAAVGPGEKLFF
>.|TRBJ1-6|.|TRBV27
TGTGCCAGCAGCCTCCGAGACAGGCCTTTAAAAGATTCACCCCTCCACTTT
CASSLRDRPLKDSPLHF
>.|TRBJ2-5|.|TRBV11-3
TGTGCCAGCAGCCCCCAGAGGACAGCCTTTGCGGCCCAGTACTTC
CASSPQRTAFAAQYF
>TRBD1|TRBJ1-3|.|TRBV11-2
TGTGCCAGCAGCCCGGGCGGGGACAGGCGCTCTGGAAACACCATATATTTT
CASSPGGDRRSGNTIYF
>TRBD1|TRBJ2-2|.|TRBV4-1
TGCGCCAGCAGCCCCCGACAGGGGTGGACCGGGGAGCTGTTTTTT
CASSPRQGWTGELFF
>.|TRBJ2-7|.|TRBV7-8
TGTGCCAGCAGCTTAGCAGGAGGGGCCCTTCTTTACGAGCAGTACTTC
CASSLAGGALLYEQYF
>TRBD2|TRBJ2-1|.|TRBV25-1
TGTGCCAGCAGTGCCCAACGGGGGGGTGAGCAGTTCTTC
CASSAQRGGEQFF
>.|TRBJ2-1|.|TRBV3-1/TRBV3-2
TGTGCCAGCAGCTCTTTTGGCAGTGAGCAGTTCTTC
CASSSFGSEQFF
>.|TRBJ1-5|few|TRBV2
TGTGCCAGCACCGAGGGGGGGCCCCAGCCCCAGCATTTT
CASTEGGPQPQHF
>.|TRBJ2-7|.|TRBV24-1
TGTGCCACCGGGACTGGCTCCTACGAGCAGTACTTC
CATGTGSYEQYF
>TRBD1|TRBJ1-1|.|TRBV12-5
TGTGCTAGTGGTTTGCCACCGACGACAGGGGGGTACACTGAAGCTTTCTTT
CASGLPPTTGGYTEAFF
>TRBD2|TRBJ2-3|.|TRBV9
TGTGCCAGCACCCCGGGAGGGGCCAACACAGATACGCAGTATTTT
CASTPGGANTDTQYF
>TRBD2|TRBJ2-5|.|TRBV5-4
TGTGCCAGCAGCCCAAGCGCGTGGATCGGGGGGGAGACCCAGTACTTC
CASSPSAWIGGETQYF
>.|TRBJ2-5|.|TRBV3-1/TRBV3-2
TGTGCCAGCAGCCAAGTACCCGGCCCGGAGCAGATCCAGTACTTC
CASSQVPGPEQIQYF